This TCR beta chain was captured in a study of T cells after yellow fever vaccination. The study made its TCR cDNA through 5'RACE template switching. That step introduced a universal primer site along with UMIs. Via MiXCR, TCRdb re-called the 5' RACE reads, giving one row per CDR3 protein. The repertoire holds over 300,000 distinct CDR3 sequences, with over 3.5% as singletons. This clonotype was observed a handful of times. Its specificity is unknown. V was cut by 0 bases and J by 7 bases, with 10 bases left in between. CDR1 and CDR2 (germline): SGHDN, FVKESK. The length of the CDR3 is 14 residues. General study results and limits: Abundant clonotypes from the bulk population could get into FACS-sorted repertoires as contaminants. Though it reached lower strength, the secondary response hit its peak faster, day 5 versus 15. At 95% to 98% for CD4 and approximately 89% for CD8, most primary-vaccination clones showed up again after the booster.

The genes are TRBV14 and TRBJ2-4; possibly TRBD2 for D (6 bases). The TCR sequence derives from a man aged 18-30 years who received the YFV17D yellow fever vaccine. Source: PBMCs, taken 5 days after the yellow fever booster vaccination. CDR3 bases: TGTGCCAGCAGCCAAGAGGGGGGACTGAACATTCAGTACTTC. Translated: CASSQEGGLNIQYF.